A single sample is the source of the 3 T cell receptor beta chains below, sequenced in a study of cytomegalovirus exposure and HLA in healthy donors. The study ran its PCR with 60 Vbeta and 13 Jbeta primers. The table came from immunoSEQ multiplex PCR; TCRdb's copy has only in-frame clones and leaves some out. Found here are 65,000 to 85,000 clones, approximately 70% of them singletons; the top ten hold about 15%. Material: PBMCs. The source is a male donor in good health and CMV-seropositive.

This clone has just a few counts. This chain connects TRBV7-2 to TRBJ1-1, with D uncertain. Deletions cut 1 base from V and 2 bases from J, with 8 bases between. The CDR3 length is 14 residues. Per germline, CDR1 SGHTA and CDR2 FQGNSA. As DNA, the CDR3 is TGTGCCAGCAGCTTAGGACGGAGAAACACTGAAGCTTTCTTT. It codes for CASSLGRRNTEAFF.

V is TRBV19 and J is TRBJ1-2, with 8 bases matching TRBD1. Unmatched junction bases numbered 5, after V lost 6 bases and J lost 5 bases. The V gene's germline CDR1 is LNHDA and CDR2 SQIVND (reference sequence). This CDR3 is built from 13 residues. CDR3 sequence reads: CASSETGVYGYTF. The CDR3 DNA is TGTGCCAGTAGCGAGACAGGGGTTTATGGCTACACCTTC.

The chain combines TRBV7-9 with TRBJ2-5, with D perhaps matching TRBD1 (6 bases). V was pared by 1 base and J by 11 bases, with 14 bases between. This CDR3 comprises 13 residues. The germline CDR1 and CDR2 sequences are SEHNR and FQNEAQ (reference sequence). CDR3 loop: CASSLVVQGSQYF. In DNA, the CDR3 is TGTGCCAGCAGCTTAGTAGTCCAGGGGTCGCAGTACTTC.